These 18 T cell receptor beta chains were all obtained from the same sample, sequenced in a study of control samples from healthy donors and cancer patients (dated by TCRdb to about 2020). Preparation of the library involved the immunoSEQ multiplex PCR assay. TCRdb obtained this table from immuneACCESS and retained in-frame rearrangements with V and J assigned. These tables miss some clones; where compared with another copy, unresolved V genes account for less than half of the shortfall, and the remainder is unexplained. The table for this sample lists over 150,000 clones; under 96% of them were counted only once. The ten biggest clones cover just over 1% of the sample. The sample was blood. The receptors were gathered from a woman in her thirties in good health.

The chain has TRBV2 and TRBJ1-5; a weak D match, TRBD1 (5 bases). Germline V gives CDR1 SNHLY, CDR2 FYNNEI. V lost 5 bases and J 0 bases, leaving 17 bases between the germline ends. The CDR3 length is 17 residues. DNA for the CDR3: TGTGCCAGCAGTAGACGGGGGGGAATTTATAGCAATCAGCCCCAGCATTTT. Translating gives CASSRRGGIYSNQPQHF.

This chain connects TRBV19 to TRBJ2-5; TRBD1 or TRBD2 may be the D gene (5 bases each). Germline CDR1 is LNHDA and CDR2 is SQIVND (reference sequence). Deletions cut 3 bases from V and 4 bases from J, with 12 bases between. The CDR3 spans 14 residues. CDR3 residues: CASSIAQGAETQYF. In DNA, the CDR3 is TGTGCCAGTAGTATCGCGCAGGGAGCAGAGACCCAGTACTTC.

The chain combines TRBV20-1 with TRBJ1-2, with D possibly being TRBD1 (5 bases). The CDR3 runs 11 residues. The germline CDR1 and CDR2 sequences are DFQATT and SNEGSKA (reference sequence). V was cut by 3 bases and J by 8 bases, with 10 bases left in between. CDR3 protein: CSARTVDGYTF. The CDR3 DNA sequence: TGCAGTGCTAGGACAGTAGACGGCTACACCTTC.

The rearrangement uses TRBV6-4 and TRBJ1-6; D is ambiguous. Trimming stripped 8 bases from V and 10 bases from J, with 21 bases between. CDR3 size: 15 residues. Germline loops: CDR1 MRHNA, CDR2 SNTAGT. CDR3 sequence (DNA): TGTGCCAGCCTCCCTCGGGCCGAATCGAACTCACCCCTCCACTTT. Translation gives CASLPRAESNSPLHF.

The J gene is TRBJ2-5, the V gene TRBV6-5; TRBD2 aligns across 7 bases. The germline CDR1 and CDR2 sequences are MNHEY and SVGAGI. This CDR3 has 15 residues. The trim removed 7 bases at V and 0 bases at J, leaving 8 bases unmatched. CDR3 amino acids: CASKKRGSYQETQYF. Here the CDR3 DNA reads TGTGCCAGCAAAAAGCGGGGATCGTACCAAGAGACCCAGTACTTC.

This chain connects TRBV5-5 to TRBJ1-3; 9 nucleotides align to TRBD1. The CDR3 is made up of 16 amino acids. CDR1 and CDR2 from the germline V gene are SGHKS and YYEKEE (reference sequence). V shed 4 bases and J 3 bases; nucleotides not matched to a gene: 8. Here the CDR3 DNA reads TGTGCCAGCAGCCAACCCGGGACAGGGAATGGAAACACCATATATTTT. It yields the protein CASSQPGTGNGNTIYF. Together with reference TRBV5-5 and TRBJ1-3, the CDR3 gives the full variable domain: DAGVTQSPTHLIKTRGQQVTLRCSPISGHKSVSWYQQVLGQGPQFIFQYYEKEERGRGNFPDRFSARQFPNYSSELNVNALLLGDSALYLCASSQPGTGNGNTIYFGEGSWLTVV.

V and J are TRBV5-1 and TRBJ2-7; perhaps TRBD2 as D (5 bases). The CDR3 contains 16 residues. Trimming removed 1 base at V and 4 bases at J, with 18 bases between. Per germline, CDR1 SGHRS and CDR2 YFSETQ. The CDR3 nucleotides are TGCGCCAGCAGCTTGAATTCCAGGTCGGGATCTTACGAGCAGTACTTC. Protein: CASSLNSRSGSYEQYF.

This chain's CDR3 is CATRKGASNQPQHF. The CDR3 nucleotides read TGTGCCACCAGGAAGGGGGCCAGCAATCAGCCCCAGCATTTT. The rearrangement uses TRBV19 and TRBJ1-5, with 7 bases matching TRBD1. V shed 10 bases, J shed 1 base, and the junction held 7 bases outside the gene matches. The CDR3 has 14 amino acids. Germline V gives CDR1 LNHDA, CDR2 SQIVND (reference sequence). Full variable domain (outside the CDR3, taken from reference TRBV19 and TRBJ1-5): DGGITQSPKYLFRKEGQNVTLSCEQNLNHDAMYWYRQDPGQGLRLIYYSQIVNDFQKGDIAEGYSVSREKKESFPLTVTSAQKNPTAFYLCATRKGASNQPQHFGDGTRLSIL.

This clone was counted once. The chain employs TRBV5-5 and TRBJ2-7, with TRBD2 as a possible D gene (6 bases). Germline V CDR1 and CDR2: SGHKS, YYEKEE (reference sequence). The CDR3 consists of 14 residues. V was cut by 0 bases and J by 2 bases, with 9 bases left in between. The CDR3 bases are TGTGCCAGCAGCTTGGGACTAGTCGCCTACGAGCAGTACTTC. Translation: CASSLGLVAYEQYF.

This clone was counted once. The chain recombines TRBV5-1 with TRBJ2-2, with TRBD1 matching over 9 bases. The CDR3 spans 14 residues. Germline V gene data show CDR1 as SGHRS and CDR2 as YFSETQ. Unmatched junction bases numbered 3, after V lost 4 bases and J lost 5 bases. The CDR3: CASSRDRDTGELFF. The DNA of the CDR3 is TGCGCCAGCAGCCGGGACAGGGATACCGGGGAGCTGTTTTTT.

The V and J genes are TRBV30 and TRBJ2-3; D gene uncertain. This CDR3 spans 12 amino acids. Per the germline V gene, CDR1 is GTSNPN and CDR2 is SVGIG (reference sequence). Deletions cut 0 bases from V and 8 bases from J, with 9 bases between. CDR3 in amino acids: CAWSVLESTQYF. The CDR3 DNA sequence: TGTGCCTGGAGTGTACTGGAGTCTACGCAGTATTTT.

The chain links TRBV2 to TRBJ1-4, with TRBD1 matching 8 bases. V shed 4 bases and J 2 bases; nucleotides not matched to a gene: 0. Germline CDR1 and CDR2: SNHLY and FYNNEI. The length of the CDR3 is 14 residues. The CDR3: CASSGTGTNEKLFF. CDR3 bases: TGTGCCAGCAGTGGGACAGGGACTAATGAAAAACTGTTTTTT.

CDR3 nucleotides: TGTGCCAGCTCGATGGAAGATCCGCAGTACTTC. This gives the protein CASSMEDPQYF. V and J are TRBV7-9 and TRBJ2-7, with unresolved D. With 8 bases removed from V and 9 bases from J, the gap between germline ends came to 14 bases. Germline V gives CDR1 SEHNR, CDR2 FQNEAQ (reference sequence). The length of the CDR3 is 11 residues.

The CDR3 loop reads CASSPGGTANTGELFF. In DNA, the CDR3 is TGTGCCAGCTCCCCAGGGGGGACAGCGAACACCGGGGAGCTGTTTTTT. This chain joins TRBV18 and TRBJ2-2, with D maybe TRBD1 (7 bases). The V end was cut by 6 bases, the J end by 0 bases, with 14 bases between. Germline loops: CDR1 KGHSH, CDR2 LQKENI. This CDR3 contains 16 residues. Together with reference TRBV18 and TRBJ2-2, the CDR3 gives the full variable domain: NAGVMQNPRHLVRRRGQEARLRCSPMKGHSHVYWYRQLPEEGLKFMVYLQKENIIDESGMPKERFSAEFPKEGPSILRIQQVVRGDSAAYFCASSPGGTANTGELFFGEGSRLTVL.

The V and J genes are TRBV4-1 and TRBJ1-4; D is uncertain. With 3 bases removed from V and 11 bases from J, the gap between germline ends came to 10 bases. This CDR3 is 12 amino acids long. The germline gives CDR1 MGHRA, CDR2 YSYEKL. The CDR3 loop reads CASSHLSGKLFF. The CDR3 bases are TGCGCCAGCAGCCACCTCTCTGGGAAACTGTTTTTT.

In DNA form, the CDR3 reads TGTGCCAGCTCACCACCATCAGGCCGCGAGCAGTACTTC. It yields the protein CASSPPSGREQYF. The chain links TRBV18 to TRBJ2-7; D call uncertain. This CDR3 comprises 13 residues. The V and J ends lost 0 bases and 6 bases respectively, with 9 bases between them. CDR1 and CDR2 (germline): KGHSH, LQKENI.

This rearrangement joins TRBV6-1 to TRBJ1-2; no clear D gene. The CDR3 spans 12 residues. Per germline, CDR1 MNHNS and CDR2 SASEGT. The ends were cut back, 1 base at V and 7 bases at J, with 7 bases in the middle. CDR3 in DNA: TGTGCCAGCAGTGAAGTAAGCGTTGGCTACACCTTC. This encodes CASSEVSVGYTF.

The V call is TRBV5-1, the J call TRBJ1-2; no clear D. V lost 7 bases, J lost 2 bases, and 6 bases lay in between. Germline values: CDR1 SGHRS, CDR2 YFSETQ. The CDR3 totals 11 residues. CDR3 in DNA: TGCGCCAGCGGAGGGAACTATGGCTACACCTTC. This sequence encodes CASGGNYGYTF.